These T cell receptor beta chains were read from a single sample in a study of technical replicates of blood from a few donors. Libraries were prepared by immunoSEQ multiplex PCR; TCRdb keeps only in-frame clonotypes and omits some of them. The data show about 80,000 clones, about nine tenths seen once. Material for sequencing was T cells isolated from PBMCs. Source of these receptors: a human donor in good health. Each CDR3 is given with its conserved first and last residue. Each record gives: V gene, D gene, CDR3 length, clone size, J gene, CDR3 DNA, CDR3 protein. D genes are given only for firm matches. Clone size, where shown, is once, few, many, or a class for clones that have expanded.

v_call: TRBV19
d_call: TRBD2
cdr3_length: 15
clone_size: -
j_call: TRBJ2-1
cdr3_nt: TGTGCCAGTAGTATAGCTAGCGGGATGTACAATGAGCAGTTCTTC
cdr3_aa: CASSIASGMYNEQFF

v_call: TRBV27
d_call: -
cdr3_length: 12
clone_size: -
j_call: TRBJ2-7
cdr3_nt: TGTGCCAGCAGTTCGATCGGCTACGAGCAGTACTTC
cdr3_aa: CASSSIGYEQYF

v_call: TRBV11-2
d_call: TRBD1
cdr3_length: 14
clone_size: -
j_call: TRBJ1-2
cdr3_nt: TGTGCCAGCAGCGCCGACAGGGTGAACTATGGCTACACCTTC
cdr3_aa: CASSADRVNYGYTF

v_call: TRBV5-1
d_call: TRBD1
cdr3_length: 14
clone_size: -
j_call: TRBJ1-1
cdr3_nt: TGCGCCAGCAGCCCGGGACAGATTAACACTGAAGCTTTCTTT
cdr3_aa: CASSPGQINTEAFF

v_call: TRBV7-2
d_call: -
cdr3_length: 15
clone_size: once
j_call: TRBJ2-2
cdr3_nt: TGTGCCAGCAGCTCTTTTTTCGCGAACACCGGGGAGCTGTTTTTT
cdr3_aa: CASSSFFANTGELFF

v_call: TRBV7-2
d_call: TRBD1
cdr3_length: 15
clone_size: once
j_call: TRBJ2-1
cdr3_nt: TGTGCCAGCAGCTTAGAGGGACAGGGGATAAATGAGCAGTTCTTC
cdr3_aa: CASSLEGQGINEQFF

v_call: TRBV6-5
d_call: TRBD2
cdr3_length: 13
clone_size: -
j_call: TRBJ2-1
cdr3_nt: TGTGCCAGCAGATCGGGGGGTTACAATGAGCAGTTCTTC
cdr3_aa: CASRSGGYNEQFF

v_call: TRBV5-8
d_call: -
cdr3_length: 12
clone_size: -
j_call: TRBJ2-7
cdr3_nt: TGTGCCAGCAGCTTGGTAAACTACGAGCAGTACTTC
cdr3_aa: CASSLVNYEQYF

v_call: TRBV5-1
d_call: -
cdr3_length: 15
clone_size: -
j_call: TRBJ1-2
cdr3_nt: TGCGCCAGCAGCCCCGACGGAGGATCTAACTATGGCTACACCTTC
cdr3_aa: CASSPDGGSNYGYTF

v_call: TRBV2
d_call: -
cdr3_length: 12
clone_size: -
j_call: TRBJ1-3
cdr3_nt: TGTGCCAGCACGCGAGAACGGAACACCATATATTTT
cdr3_aa: CASTRERNTIYF

v_call: TRBV4-2
d_call: TRBD1
cdr3_length: 15
clone_size: -
j_call: TRBJ1-1
cdr3_nt: TGTGCCAGCAGCCAAGAAGGAGACAGGGGAAGGGAAGCTTTCTTT
cdr3_aa: CASSQEGDRGREAFF

v_call: TRBV5-8
d_call: TRBD2
cdr3_length: 16
clone_size: -
j_call: TRBJ2-2
cdr3_nt: TGTGCCAGCAGCTTGTTCGGCGGGAGTTACACCGGGGAGCTGTTTTTT
cdr3_aa: CASSLFGGSYTGELFF

v_call: TRBV11-2
d_call: -
cdr3_length: 13
clone_size: -
j_call: TRBJ1-4
cdr3_nt: TGTGCCAGCAGCTTAGATCTGCGTGAAAAACTGTTTTTT
cdr3_aa: CASSLDLREKLFF

v_call: TRBV18
d_call: -
cdr3_length: 15
clone_size: -
j_call: TRBJ2-7
cdr3_nt: TGTGCCAGCTCACCACCGGGAGCTAGCACTTACGAGCAGTACTTC
cdr3_aa: CASSPPGASTYEQYF

v_call: TRBV10-3
d_call: -
cdr3_length: 16
clone_size: few
j_call: TRBJ1-2
cdr3_nt: TGTGCCATCAGTGAGTCGGACTGGAGTACTAACTATGGCTACACCTTC
cdr3_aa: CAISESDWSTNYGYTF

v_call: TRBV19
d_call: TRBD2
cdr3_length: 17
clone_size: -
j_call: TRBJ2-7
cdr3_nt: TGTGCCAGGGGACTAGCGGGAATCTATGACCGGGCCTCCGAGCAGTACTTC
cdr3_aa: CARGLAGIYDRASEQYF

v_call: TRBV18
d_call: TRBD1
cdr3_length: 14
clone_size: once
j_call: TRBJ1-1
cdr3_nt: TGTGCCAGCTCACTGGGGCAGGGGGAACCTGAAGCTTTCTTT
cdr3_aa: CASSLGQGEPEAFF

v_call: TRBV15
d_call: -
cdr3_length: 14
clone_size: -
j_call: TRBJ2-7
cdr3_nt: TGTGCCACCAGCAGGACACTTGACTCCTACGAGCAGTACTTC
cdr3_aa: CATSRTLDSYEQYF

v_call: TRBV7-2
d_call: -
cdr3_length: 14
clone_size: -
j_call: TRBJ2-7
cdr3_nt: TGTGCCAGCAGCTTGGGAGACCAAGTCTACGAGCAGTACTTC
cdr3_aa: CASSLGDQVYEQYF

v_call: TRBV5-6
d_call: -
cdr3_length: 14
clone_size: -
j_call: TRBJ1-2
cdr3_nt: TGTGCCAGCAGCCCGACTCACCTTAACTATGGCTACACCTTC
cdr3_aa: CASSPTHLNYGYTF

v_call: TRBV5-4
d_call: TRBD2
cdr3_length: 15
clone_size: -
j_call: TRBJ2-3
cdr3_nt: TGTGCCAGCAGCTTGACTAGCGGGAGAATAGATACGCAGTATTTT
cdr3_aa: CASSLTSGRIDTQYF

v_call: TRBV2
d_call: TRBD1
cdr3_length: 15
clone_size: -
j_call: TRBJ2-1
cdr3_nt: TGTGCCAGCAGTGAGGCCCCAGGGGGAATCGATGAGCAGTTCTTC
cdr3_aa: CASSEAPGGIDEQFF

v_call: TRBV28
d_call: TRBD1
cdr3_length: 16
clone_size: -
j_call: TRBJ2-3
cdr3_nt: TGTGCCAGCAGTTTAACCAGGGGGCGATTAAGAGATACGCAGTATTTT
cdr3_aa: CASSLTRGRLRDTQYF

v_call: TRBV27
d_call: -
cdr3_length: 13
clone_size: -
j_call: TRBJ2-7
cdr3_nt: TGTGCCAGCAGTTTATCGCCGGTCTACGAGCAGTACTTC
cdr3_aa: CASSLSPVYEQYF

v_call: TRBV23-1
d_call: -
cdr3_length: 17
clone_size: -
j_call: TRBJ1-5
cdr3_nt: TGCGCCAGCAGTCCCAACTCGCCCAAACCGAGGAATCAGCCCCAGCATTTT
cdr3_aa: CASSPNSPKPRNQPQHF

v_call: TRBV6-5
d_call: TRBD2
cdr3_length: 14
clone_size: -
j_call: TRBJ2-7
cdr3_nt: TGTGCCAGCAGTTCACCTAGCGGACGGTACGAGCAGTACTTC
cdr3_aa: CASSSPSGRYEQYF

v_call: TRBV6-1
d_call: -
cdr3_length: 11
clone_size: -
j_call: TRBJ2-3
cdr3_nt: TGTGCCAGCAGTCTTGTAGATACGCAGTATTTT
cdr3_aa: CASSLVDTQYF

v_call: TRBV9
d_call: TRBD2
cdr3_length: 15
clone_size: -
j_call: TRBJ2-7
cdr3_nt: TGTGCCAGCAGCCCGACCGGGACTAGCGCCTACGAGCAGTACTTC
cdr3_aa: CASSPTGTSAYEQYF

v_call: TRBV2
d_call: TRBD1
cdr3_length: 13
clone_size: -
j_call: TRBJ1-1
cdr3_nt: TGTGCCAGCACGAAGACAGGGGTCACTGAAGCTTTCTTT
cdr3_aa: CASTKTGVTEAFF

v_call: TRBV27
d_call: TRBD1
cdr3_length: 15
clone_size: -
j_call: TRBJ1-1
cdr3_nt: TGTGCCAGCAGTTTAAACGCAGGGGGGTACACTGAAGCTTTCTTT
cdr3_aa: CASSLNAGGYTEAFF

v_call: TRBV7-2
d_call: TRBD1
cdr3_length: 15
clone_size: -
j_call: TRBJ2-5
cdr3_nt: TGTGCCAGCAGCTCACAGGGGGCTTTCGGAGAGACCCAGTACTTC
cdr3_aa: CASSSQGAFGETQYF

v_call: TRBV4-2
d_call: TRBD1
cdr3_length: 14
clone_size: -
j_call: TRBJ2-3
cdr3_nt: TGTGCCAGCAGCCAGGGACAGAACACAGATACGCAGTATTTT
cdr3_aa: CASSQGQNTDTQYF

v_call: TRBV30
d_call: -
cdr3_length: 13
clone_size: -
j_call: TRBJ1-2
cdr3_nt: TGTGCCTGGAAAGATTTTAACAGCTATGGCTACACCTTC
cdr3_aa: CAWKDFNSYGYTF

v_call: TRBV30
d_call: -
cdr3_length: 12
clone_size: -
j_call: TRBJ2-7
cdr3_nt: TGTGCCTGGAGTGTAACGGGGTACGAGCAGTACTTC
cdr3_aa: CAWSVTGYEQYF

v_call: TRBV18
d_call: -
cdr3_length: 14
clone_size: -
j_call: TRBJ2-1
cdr3_nt: TGTGCCAGCTCACCATTAGCGGATTACAATGAGCAGTTCTTC
cdr3_aa: CASSPLADYNEQFF

v_call: TRBV29-1
d_call: -
cdr3_length: 10
clone_size: -
j_call: TRBJ1-1
cdr3_nt: TGCAGCGTTGCGCGGGACGAAGCTTTCTTT
cdr3_aa: CSVARDEAFF

v_call: TRBV28
d_call: -
cdr3_length: 13
clone_size: -
j_call: TRBJ1-2
cdr3_nt: TGTGCCAGCAGGGTACAAGCTAACTATGGCTACACCTTC
cdr3_aa: CASRVQANYGYTF

v_call: TRBV11-2
d_call: -
cdr3_length: 14
clone_size: -
j_call: TRBJ1-1
cdr3_nt: TGTGCCAGCAGCTTAGCGTCGTTGAACACTGAAGCTTTCTTT
cdr3_aa: CASSLASLNTEAFF

v_call: TRBV4-1
d_call: -
cdr3_length: 12
clone_size: -
j_call: TRBJ2-2
cdr3_nt: TGCGCCAGCAGCACTAACACCGGGGAGCTGTTTTTT
cdr3_aa: CASSTNTGELFF

v_call: TRBV7-6
d_call: -
cdr3_length: 12
clone_size: -
j_call: TRBJ2-7
cdr3_nt: TGTGCCAGCAGCTTACAGGGGTACGAGCAGTACTTC
cdr3_aa: CASSLQGYEQYF

v_call: TRBV6-5
d_call: -
cdr3_length: 14
clone_size: -
j_call: TRBJ2-3
cdr3_nt: TGTGCCGTCCTCCTAACAGGGAGCACAGATACGCAGTATTTT
cdr3_aa: CAVLLTGSTDTQYF

v_call: TRBV27
d_call: -
cdr3_length: 13
clone_size: -
j_call: TRBJ2-1
cdr3_nt: TGTGCCAGCGCCCCCGGTAGAGACAATGAGCAGTTCTTC
cdr3_aa: CASAPGRDNEQFF

v_call: TRBV4-3
d_call: -
cdr3_length: 14
clone_size: -
j_call: TRBJ1-2
cdr3_nt: TGCGCCAGCAGCCAAGATCTAACAGGGCCAGGCTACACCTTC
cdr3_aa: CASSQDLTGPGYTF

v_call: TRBV30
d_call: -
cdr3_length: 20
clone_size: -
j_call: TRBJ1-3
cdr3_nt: TGTGCCTGGAGTGTTTTCTATCCCTTCCGCGGGCAATACTCTGGAAACACCATATATTTT
cdr3_aa: CAWSVFYPFRGQYSGNTIYF

v_call: TRBV9
d_call: TRBD1
cdr3_length: 14
clone_size: -
j_call: TRBJ2-1
cdr3_nt: TGTGCCAGCAGCGCTTGGACAGGGGAGGATGAGCAGTTCTTC
cdr3_aa: CASSAWTGEDEQFF

v_call: TRBV2
d_call: -
cdr3_length: 10
clone_size: -
j_call: TRBJ2-3
cdr3_nt: TGTGCCAGCAGGTCGGGAACGCAGTATTTT
cdr3_aa: CASRSGTQYF

v_call: TRBV19
d_call: -
cdr3_length: 14
clone_size: -
j_call: TRBJ1-5
cdr3_nt: TGTGCCAGTAGTGGAGGGACGGCGAATCAGCCCCAGCATTTT
cdr3_aa: CASSGGTANQPQHF

v_call: TRBV28
d_call: -
cdr3_length: 14
clone_size: -
j_call: TRBJ1-3
cdr3_nt: TGTGCCAGCAGTCCCCGCGGGCACGGAAACACCATATATTTT
cdr3_aa: CASSPRGHGNTIYF

v_call: TRBV28
d_call: TRBD1
cdr3_length: 15
clone_size: -
j_call: TRBJ1-4
cdr3_nt: TGTGCCAGCAGTCCACTAGGGACAGCTAATGAAAAACTGTTTTTT
cdr3_aa: CASSPLGTANEKLFF

v_call: TRBV11-3
d_call: -
cdr3_length: 13
clone_size: -
j_call: TRBJ2-3
cdr3_nt: TGTGCCAGCAGCTTAGATCAATCAGATACGCAGTATTTT
cdr3_aa: CASSLDQSDTQYF

v_call: TRBV7-8
d_call: -
cdr3_length: 12
clone_size: once
j_call: TRBJ2-1
cdr3_nt: TGTGCCAGCAGGGGGGGGCGAGATGAGCAGTTCTTC
cdr3_aa: CASRGGRDEQFF

v_call: TRBV28
d_call: -
cdr3_length: 12
clone_size: -
j_call: TRBJ2-7
cdr3_nt: TGTGCCAGCAGTTTCGACAGACACGAGCAGTACTTC
cdr3_aa: CASSFDRHEQYF

v_call: TRBV29-1
d_call: TRBD1
cdr3_length: 17
clone_size: once
j_call: TRBJ2-1
cdr3_nt: TGCAGCGTTGACCTCCTTCCGGGACAGGGTACCTACAATGAGCAGTTCTTC
cdr3_aa: CSVDLLPGQGTYNEQFF